This is a list of T cell receptor beta chains from one sample in a study of vaccination and CD4 T cells after COVID-19. MiXCR, run by TCRdb on the PCR reads, gives a single entry per CDR3 protein. The table includes fewer than 18,000 distinct CDR3 sequences, roughly half detected once. These receptors' antigens are unknown. The sequenced material came from CD4+ T cells from blood, cultured in vitro. Receptors originate from a human donor who had recovered from COVID-19. Both conserved end residues are trimmed from each CDR3.

TRBV29-1	TRBJ2-3	SVGYASVGPDTQY
TRBV20-1	TRBJ1-2	SARTGARDGDGYT
TRBV5-1	TRBJ2-3	ASSPGTSGSGDTQY
TRBV6-2/TRBV6-3	TRBJ1-1	ASTLRGGTEAF
TRBV27	TRBJ2-1	ASSYAAGTETNEQF
TRBV20-1	TRBJ2-3	SARGTSTDTQY
TRBV20-1	TRBJ2-7	SARAADYSYEQY
TRBV29-1	TRBJ2-7	SVVEHEQY
TRBV7-6	TRBJ1-2	ASSLGGGRDYGYT
TRBV27	TRBJ1-5	ASSIRGVAPQH
TRBV6-2/TRBV6-3	TRBJ1-2	ASSYTRDIY
TRBV5-1	TRBJ2-7	ASSSPPGEQY
TRBV20-1	TRBJ2-3	SASRDTQY
TRBV7-8	TRBJ1-5	ASSLGGQGSQPQH
TRBV12-3/TRBV12-4	TRBJ1-1	ASSRKRGTEAF
TRBV20-1	TRBJ2-3	SARDTRGTDTQY
TRBV9	TRBJ1-2	ASSVGGDNYGYT
TRBV28	TRBJ2-7	ASSSIGQGRDEQY
TRBV12-3/TRBV12-4	TRBJ1-2	ASSSRPGLPGPGYT
TRBV11-2	TRBJ2-3	ASSSSLAQGGTQY
TRBV12-3/TRBV12-4	TRBJ2-7	ASSGGLAAYEQY
TRBV6-1	TRBJ2-4	ASSGAGVAKNIQY
TRBV27	TRBJ2-7	ASSLNRGSGTGYYEQY
TRBV20-1	TRBJ1-2	SAQPGVGEGYT
TRBV25-1	TRBJ2-3	ASSQGGTDTQY
TRBV27	TRBJ2-1	ASSQGQGARNEQF
TRBV6-2/TRBV6-3	TRBJ2-1	ASSHRDRWGDNEQF
TRBV18	TRBJ1-2	ASSPTGTVDGYT
TRBV6-1	TRBJ2-3	ASSETSVGGDTQY
TRBV20-1	TRBJ2-6	SALLGGDSGANVLT
TRBV6-5	TRBJ2-1	ASSLSGTGYYNEQF
TRBV6-1	TRBJ2-1	ASSPGLSNEQF
TRBV4-2	TRBJ2-2	ASSQDRTGRGTGELF
TRBV5-4	TRBJ2-7	ASSLAAAGTGGYEQY
TRBV6-5	TRBJ1-2	ASSYSEGANYGYT
TRBV20-1	TRBJ2-1	SAKNGEQF
TRBV7-2	TRBJ1-5	ASGRSDSPNQPQH
TRBV7-2	TRBJ2-7	ASSPRQGAVEQY
TRBV12-3/TRBV12-4	TRBJ2-2	ASRLQGRGGELF
TRBV7-2	TRBJ1-2	ASGLQGNYGYT
TRBV19	TRBJ2-7	ASSTSGAIANEQY
TRBV19	TRBJ2-7	ASSIGNEQY
TRBV15	TRBJ2-3	ATSREPRSDTQY
TRBV29-1	TRBJ2-7	SVGHNPYEQY